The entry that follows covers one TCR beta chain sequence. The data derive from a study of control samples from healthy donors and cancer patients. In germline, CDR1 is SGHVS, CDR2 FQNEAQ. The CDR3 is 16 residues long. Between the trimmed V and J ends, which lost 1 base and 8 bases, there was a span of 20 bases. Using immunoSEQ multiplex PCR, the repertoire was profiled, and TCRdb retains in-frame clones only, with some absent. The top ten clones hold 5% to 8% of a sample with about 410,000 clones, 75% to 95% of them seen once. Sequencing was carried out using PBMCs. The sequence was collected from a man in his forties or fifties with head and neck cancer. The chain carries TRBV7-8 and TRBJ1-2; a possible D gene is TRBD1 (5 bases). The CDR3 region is CASSLDAGPGIRGYTF. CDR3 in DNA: TGTGCCAGCAGCTTAGACGCAGGACCAGGGATCCGGGGCTACACCTTC.